The next 5 T cell receptor beta chains were all read from a single sample in a study of shared clonotypes between healthy human individuals (dated by TCRdb to 2018 to 2021). The library relied on the immunoSEQ multiplex PCR assay. TCRdb's version of the immuneACCESS table is confined to in-frame rearrangements and falls short of the full clone set. An unresolved V gene accounts for under half of the shortfall where checked; the remainder is of unknown origin. The sample yields about 980,000 clones; around 80% were counted once. Over 1.3% of the sample rests with the top ten. Sequenced sample: memory CD4+ T cells sorted from blood. The sample's cell subset or site label, decoded: CD45RA-negative fraction. These TCRs come from a man younger than 35 in good health.

With regard to this clone: This could be a read error, since a much larger clone is one nucleotide away. V and J are TRBV30 and TRBJ1-1; 7 bases fit TRBD1. The CDR3 has 13 amino acids. Per germline, CDR1 GTSNPN and CDR2 SVGIG (reference sequence). With 1 base clipped from V and 3 bases from J, the junction kept 2 bases outside the gene matches. The CDR3 DNA sequence: TGTGCCTGGAGTGGACAGGGACACACTGAAGCTTTCTTT. It encodes CAWSGQGHTEAFF.

This clone showed up just a few times. This chain uses TRBV29-1 with TRBJ2-1; 8 bases are shared with TRBD1. Unmatched junction bases numbered 12, after V lost 4 bases and J lost 7 bases. The CDR3 is made up of 15 amino acids. CDR1 is SQVTM and CDR2 is ANQGSEA in the germline V gene. CDR3 sequence: CSVAVMTGAINEQFF. In DNA, the CDR3 is TGCAGCGTTGCCGTAATGACAGGGGCCATTAATGAGCAGTTCTTC.

The chain uses TRBV4-1 and TRBJ1-6; D not certain. The ends were cut back, 0 bases at V and 9 bases at J, with 9 bases in the middle. There are 14 residues in the CDR3. Germline V lookup: CDR1 MGHRA, CDR2 YSYEKL. CDR3 protein: CASSQEVRGSPLHF. The CDR3 nucleotides are TGCGCCAGCAGCCAAGAGGTCCGGGGTTCACCCCTCCACTTT.

This clone was counted only a few times. The chain links TRBV29-1 to TRBJ1-1, with D uncertain. Germline V gene sequence: CDR1 SQVTM, CDR2 ANQGSEA. With 7 bases removed from V and 2 bases from J, the gap between germline ends came to 5 bases. The CDR3 is 10 amino acids. As DNA, the CDR3 is TGCAGCGGAATAAACACTGAAGCTTTCTTT. Its translation: CSGINTEAFF.

V is TRBV28 and J is TRBJ2-2; no clear D gene. The CDR3 extends over 18 amino acids. The V end lost 5 bases, the J end lost 2 bases, and 21 bases lay between the germline ends. CDR1 is MDHEN, CDR2 SYDVKM, per germline. CDR3 sequence: CASSHPRWGLKNTGELFF. CDR3 DNA: TGTGCCAGCAGTCATCCTCGCTGGGGTTTAAAAAACACCGGGGAGCTGTTTTTT.